This entry concerns a single TCR beta chain. Cohort placement rested on clinical history that participants reported themselves. Two consecutive negative NP/OP PCR tests, clearance, or resolved symptoms defined Cohort 3 recovery. This sample stems from a study of blood T cell repertoires in COVID-19. As processed by the authors: Estimation of nucleated cell counts relied on the amplification of reference gene primers. Measured with immunoSEQ multiplex PCR; TCRdb has only the in-frame clones, and not every one. V, J and clone size reflect that table, while D and trimming were determined from the DNA. This sample yields approximately 300,000 clones, of which 70% to 90% are seen a single time; approximately 5% belongs to the top ten. The receptor's source is a woman aged 25 to 45 who had recovered from COVID-19. Sequencing was performed on PBMCs or T cells enriched from blood (not recorded which).

For the CDR3, the DNA is TGCGCCAGCAGCCAAGATCCCACCCCCGGACAGGCTGCTTTCTTT. This translates into CASSQDPTPGQAAFF. The J gene is TRBJ1-1, the V gene TRBV4-1, with 7 bases aligning to TRBD1. The ends lost 0 bases at V and 11 bases at J; junction bases unmatched: 12. CDR1 MGHRA and CDR2 YSYEKL come from the germline V gene. CDR3 size: 15 residues.